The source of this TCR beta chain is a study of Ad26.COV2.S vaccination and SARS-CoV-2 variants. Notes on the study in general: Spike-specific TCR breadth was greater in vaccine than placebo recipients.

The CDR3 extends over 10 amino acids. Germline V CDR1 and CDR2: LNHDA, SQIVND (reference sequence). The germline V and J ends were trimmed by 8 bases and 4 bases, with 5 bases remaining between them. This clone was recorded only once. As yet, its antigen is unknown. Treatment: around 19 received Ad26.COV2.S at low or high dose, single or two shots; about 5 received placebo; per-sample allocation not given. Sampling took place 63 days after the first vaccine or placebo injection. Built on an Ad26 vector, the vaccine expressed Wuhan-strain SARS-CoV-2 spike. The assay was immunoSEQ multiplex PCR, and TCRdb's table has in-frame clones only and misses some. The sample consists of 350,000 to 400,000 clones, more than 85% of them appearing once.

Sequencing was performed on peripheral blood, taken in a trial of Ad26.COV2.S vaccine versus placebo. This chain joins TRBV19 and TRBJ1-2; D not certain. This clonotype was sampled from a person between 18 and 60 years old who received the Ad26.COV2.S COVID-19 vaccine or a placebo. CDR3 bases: TGTGCCAGTGGGCTCTATGGCTACACCTTC. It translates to CASGLYGYTF. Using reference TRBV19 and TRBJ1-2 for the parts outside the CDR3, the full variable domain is DGGITQSPKYLFRKEGQNVTLSCEQNLNHDAMYWYRQDPGQGLRLIYYSQIVNDFQKGDIAEGYSVSREKKESFPLTVTSAQKNPTAFYLCASGLYGYTFGSGTRLTVV.